The sequence of this T cell receptor (beta chain) was determined in a study of cytomegalovirus exposure and HLA in healthy donors. Study context: In a later analysis, the roughly 130 validation repertoires were reported to have used the same platform as the approximately 690 first-cohort repertoires.

Study-wide results and limits: There were a few CMV-associated chains whose specificity for CMV antigens was confirmed in vitro. Cytomegalovirus-associated status was assigned to 150 to 200 TCR beta chains. It was found in a later analysis that first-cohort TCR clusters tended to co-occur in the 120 validation repertoires.

Details on this clone: Its antigen is unidentified.

Here immunoSEQ multiplex PCR was the method, and the copy in TCRdb shows in-frame clones only, minus some. The top ten clones hold 6% to 9% of a sample with 150,000 to 200,000 clones, around four fifths of them seen once. The germline gives CDR1 SGHRS, CDR2 YFSETQ. This CDR3 is built from 17 residues. Deletions cut 0 bases from V and 0 bases from J, with 10 bases between. The chain recombines TRBV5-1 with TRBJ2-6; weak D call: TRBD1 (6 bases). This TCR was recovered from a man between 18 and 35 years old in good health and CMV-seropositive. Sequenced sample: PBMCs. The CDR3 DNA reads as TGCGCCAGCAGCTTGGCCGCCAGGGGCTCTGGGGCCAACGTCCTGACTTTC. Translation gives CASSLAARGSGANVLTF.